Below, one T cell receptor (beta chain) is given with its context. The data were obtained in a study of blood T cell repertoires in COVID-19. At the level of the study: T cells, B-cell-depleted T cells, or PBMCs supplied cDNA or gDNA.

The germline CDR1 and CDR2 sequences are KGHDR and SFDVKD. Trimming left V 5 bases short and J 0 bases short, with 6 bases between. This CDR3 spans 13 amino acids. Using immunoSEQ multiplex PCR, the repertoire was profiled, and TCRdb retains in-frame clones only, with some absent. The table shows under 250,000 clones, with approximately 86% occurring only once. The sequence derives from a woman aged 70-85 years with active or convalescent COVID-19. Sequences were obtained from peripheral blood. The chain links TRBV24-1 to TRBJ1-2; no firm D call. CDR3 sequence: CATSGPANYGYTF. The CDR3, as DNA: TGTGCCACCAGTGGGCCAGCTAACTATGGCTACACCTTC.